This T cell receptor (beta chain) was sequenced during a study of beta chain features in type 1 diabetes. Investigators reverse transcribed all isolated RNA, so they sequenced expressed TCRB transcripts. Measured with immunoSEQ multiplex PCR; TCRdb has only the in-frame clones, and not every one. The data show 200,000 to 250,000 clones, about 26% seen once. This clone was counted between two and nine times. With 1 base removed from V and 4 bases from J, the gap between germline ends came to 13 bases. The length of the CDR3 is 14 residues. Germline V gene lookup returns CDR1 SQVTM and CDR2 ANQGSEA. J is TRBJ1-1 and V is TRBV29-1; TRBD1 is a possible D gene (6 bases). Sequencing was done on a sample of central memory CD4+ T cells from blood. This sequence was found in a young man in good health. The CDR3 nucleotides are TGCAGCGTTGAAGTGGGGGCCAAGGGCACTGAAGCTTTCTTT. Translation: CSVEVGAKGTEAFF. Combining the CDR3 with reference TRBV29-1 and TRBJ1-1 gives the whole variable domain SAVISQKPSRDICQRGTSLTIQCQVDSQVTMMFWYRQQPGQSLTLIATANQGSEATYESGFVIDKFPISRPNLTFSTLTVSNMSPEDSSIYLCSVEVGAKGTEAFFGQGTRLTVV.